Listed here is a single TCR beta chain. The sample comes from a study of identical twins. TCRdb recomputed calls from the 5' RACE reads with MiXCR, one row per CDR3 protein. The sample has just under 550,000 distinct CDR3 sequences; about 15% are singletons. Germline loops: CDR1 SGHRS, CDR2 YFSETQ. This CDR3 has 13 residues. J gave up 9 bases and V 3 bases, and 8 bases lay outside the gene matches. This same sample was also part of a study on yellow fever vaccine responses in identical twins.

The TCR comes from a woman aged 18 to 35 in good health. The sample was CD4+ T cells sorted from blood. V and J are TRBV5-1 and TRBJ1-1, with 7 nucleotides matching TRBD1. CDR3 sequence: CASSSGQQNQAFF. Written as DNA, the CDR3 is TGCGCCAGCAGCTCGGGACAGCAAAATCAAGCTTTCTTT.